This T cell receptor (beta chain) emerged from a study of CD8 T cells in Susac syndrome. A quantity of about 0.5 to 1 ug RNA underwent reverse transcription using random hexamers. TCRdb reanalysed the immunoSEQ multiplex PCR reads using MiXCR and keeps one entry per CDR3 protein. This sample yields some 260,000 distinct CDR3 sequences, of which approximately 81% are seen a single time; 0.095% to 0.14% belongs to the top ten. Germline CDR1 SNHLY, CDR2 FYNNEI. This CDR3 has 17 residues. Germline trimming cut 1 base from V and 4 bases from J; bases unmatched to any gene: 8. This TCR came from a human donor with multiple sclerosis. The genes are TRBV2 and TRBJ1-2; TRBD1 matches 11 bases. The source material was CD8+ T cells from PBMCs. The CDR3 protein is CASSEDFPGQGGYGYTF. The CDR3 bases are TGTGCCAGCAGTGAAGATTTTCCGGGACAGGGGGGCTATGGCTACACCTTC. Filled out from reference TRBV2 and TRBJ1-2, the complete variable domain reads EPEVTQTPSHQVTQMGQEVILRCVPISNHLYFYWYRQILGQKVEFLVSFYNNEISEKSEIFDDQFSVERPDGSNFTLKIRSTKLEDSAMYFCASSEDFPGQGGYGYTFGSGTRLTVV.